These 18 T cell receptor beta chains originate from one sample sequenced in a study of blood T cell repertoires in COVID-19. Sequencing was performed with immunoSEQ multiplex PCR; in TCRdb, only in-frame clones are kept and a portion is missing. The sample lists around 80,000 clones, nearly 85% seen once, with roughly 28% in the top ten. The sequencing input was peripheral blood. The origin of the receptors is a woman older than 75 with acute or convalescent COVID-19.

The chain employs TRBV7-2 and TRBJ1-5, with D tentatively TRBD1 (5 bases). The CDR3 sequence is 15 residues long. Deletions cut 5 bases from V and 4 bases from J, with 15 bases between. Germline CDR1 and CDR2: SGHTA and FQGNSA. The chain's CDR3 is CASSPVGGSNQPQHF. In DNA form, the CDR3 reads TGTGCCAGCAGCCCAGTTGGGGGGTCGAATCAGCCCCAGCATTTT.

The rearrangement joins TRBV21-1 to TRBJ1-6; no DNA check was done on the table's D call, TRBD1. TRBV21-1 is a known pseudogene. The CDR3 sequence is 20 residues long. The chain's CDR3 is CASSKGSRVGQPYFDSPLHF. In nucleotides, the CDR3 is TGTGCCAGCAGCAAAGGCTCCAGGGTGGGACAACCGTATTTTGATTCACCCCTCCACTTT.

The chain links TRBV5-1 to TRBJ2-1; TRBD2 aligns across 11 bases. V was clipped by 0 bases and J by 6 bases; unmatched bases: 2. The CDR3 runs 15 residues. Germline loops: CDR1 SGHRS, CDR2 YFSETQ. For the CDR3, the DNA is TGCGCCAGCAGCTTGGGACTAGCGGGAATCAATGAGCAGTTCTTC. Its protein is CASSLGLAGINEQFF.

The rearrangement uses TRBV19 and TRBJ1-1; tentatively, D is TRBD1 (6 bases). V lost 5 bases to trimming and J lost 11 bases, with 18 bases between them. This CDR3 region has 13 residues. In germline, CDR1 is LNHDA, CDR2 SQIVND (reference sequence). The CDR3 DNA is TGTGCCAGTAGTCCACAGGGTTTCGGTCGGGCTTTCTTT. This encodes CASSPQGFGRAFF.

The chain uses TRBV13 and TRBJ1-1; 8 positions agree with TRBD1. With 4 bases clipped from V and 5 bases from J, the junction kept 12 bases outside the gene matches. CDR1 and CDR2 from the germline V gene are PRHDT and FYEKMQ (reference sequence). This CDR3 is 16 amino acids long. CDR3 nucleotide sequence: TGTGCCAGCAGCTCCGATCCCGGCAGGGGGCGGACTGAAGCTTTCTTT. Translating gives CASSSDPGRGRTEAFF.

The chain combines TRBV11-2 with TRBJ1-2, with 7 bases that match TRBD1. Germline loops: CDR1 SGHAT, CDR2 FQNNGV. Trimming at V came to 4 bases and at J to 8 bases, leaving 13 bases not matched to a gene. CDR3 length: 15 residues. For the CDR3, the DNA is TGTGCCAGCAGCTCATGGAGTAAAGGGGGCGACGGCTACACCTTC. Its translation is CASSSWSKGGDGYTF.

The chain links TRBV19 to TRBJ1-5; TRBD1 aligns across 8 bases. CDR1 and CDR2 from the germline V gene are LNHDA and SQIVND (reference sequence). V lost 5 bases and J lost 2; bases outside the gene matches: 2. CDR3 length equals 14 residues. CDR3 loop: CASSQTGGNQPQHF. The CDR3 DNA reads as TGTGCCAGTAGTCAGACAGGGGGCAATCAGCCCCAGCATTTT. Together with reference TRBV19 and TRBJ1-5, the CDR3 gives the full variable domain: DGGITQSPKYLFRKEGQNVTLSCEQNLNHDAMYWYRQDPGQGLRLIYYSQIVNDFQKGDIAEGYSVSREKKESFPLTVTSAQKNPTAFYLCASSQTGGNQPQHFGDGTRLSIL.

The J gene is TRBJ2-3, the V gene TRBV11-2; D gene ambiguous. Trimming removed 0 bases at V and 5 bases at J, with 15 bases between. CDR1 SGHAT and CDR2 FQNNGV come from the germline V gene. The CDR3 contains 16 residues. The CDR3 bases are TGTGCCAGCAGCTTAGAGTCGCGCCAGCGAGGAGATACGCAGTATTTT. Encoded protein: CASSLESRQRGDTQYF.

V is TRBV20-1 and J is TRBJ2-1; no clear D. Between the trimmed V and J ends, which lost 5 bases and 5 bases, there was a span of 7 bases. The length of the CDR3 is 11 residues. Germline V lookup: CDR1 DFQATT, CDR2 SNEGSKA (reference sequence). CDR3 DNA: TGCAGTGCTGCCTCTAACAATGAGCAGTTCTTC. Its protein product is CSAASNNEQFF.

CDR3 sequence: CASSMDRGSTNEKLFF. CDR3 sequence (DNA): TGTGCCAGTAGTATGGACAGGGGGTCGACTAATGAAAAACTGTTTTTT. The chain recombines TRBV19 with TRBJ1-4, with 10 bases lining up with TRBD1. Germline CDR1 is LNHDA and CDR2 is SQIVND (reference sequence). The CDR3 spans 16 residues. The ends lost 3 bases at V and 2 bases at J; junction bases unmatched: 3.

A remark on this clone: Other nucleotide sequences in the sample specify the same CDR3. The V and J genes are TRBV5-1 and TRBJ2-1; 10 bases match TRBD2. This CDR3 is built from 14 residues. Germline V CDR1 and CDR2: SGHRS, YFSETQ. Trimming cost V 0 bases and J 7 bases; bases outside gene matches: 1. The CDR3 region is CASSLEGLANEQFF. The CDR3, as DNA: TGCGCCAGCAGCTTGGAGGGACTAGCGAATGAGCAGTTCTTC.

The V call is TRBV7-2, the J call TRBJ2-2; D call uncertain. Trimming removed 5 bases at V and 3 bases at J, with 10 bases between. There are 14 residues in the CDR3. Germline loops: CDR1 SGHTA, CDR2 FQGNSA. The CDR3 DNA follows: TGTGCCAGCAGCCAACTTACTTACACCGGGGAGCTGTTTTTT. Encoded protein: CASSQLTYTGELFF.

The V call is TRBV18, the J call TRBJ2-2, with 12 nucleotides matching TRBD2. Germline assignment: CDR1 KGHSH and CDR2 LQKENI. The CDR3 is made up of 16 amino acids. The V and J ends lost 3 bases and 6 bases, in that order; junction bases with no gene match: 5. The CDR3 sequence: CASSPRTSGEAGELFF. CDR3 DNA: TGTGCCAGCTCACCGCGGACTAGCGGGGAAGCCGGGGAGCTGTTTTTT.

Here the CDR3 reads CASRRETNEKLFF. The CDR3 region has the DNA TGCGCCAGCAGGCGGGAGACTAATGAAAAACTGTTTTTT. The chain is built from TRBV5-1 and TRBJ1-4, with D hard to call. CDR1 is SGHRS and CDR2 is YFSETQ in the germline V gene. Trimming cost V 5 bases and J 2 bases, with 7 bases left between them. The CDR3 consists of 13 residues.

V and J are TRBV7-3 and TRBJ1-2; a weak D match, TRBD1 (6 bases). CDR3 length equals 16 residues. Germline V CDR1 and CDR2: SGHTA, FQGTGA. Trimming removed 3 bases at V and 4 bases at J, with 18 bases between. DNA for the CDR3: TGTGCCAGCAGCTTGGGACAACCGGGATCCCCCTATGGCTACACCTTC. Amino acids: CASSLGQPGSPYGYTF. The entire variable domain, with the rest obtained from reference TRBV7-3 and TRBJ1-2, is as follows: GAGVSQTPSNKVTEKGKYVELRCDPISGHTALYWYRQSLGQGPEFLIYFQGTGAADDSGLPNDRFFAVRPEGSVSTLKIQRTERGDSAVYLCASSLGQPGSPYGYTFGSGTRLTVV.

The gene calls are TRBV5-6 and TRBJ1-2, with 7 bases that match TRBD1. Trimming at V came to 2 bases and at J to 7 bases, leaving 2 bases not matched to a gene. Germline loops: CDR1 SGHDT, CDR2 YYEEEE. The CDR3 spans 12 residues. The CDR3 region has the DNA TGTGCCAGCAGCTTAGGGGGCGGTGGCTACACCTTC. Encoded protein: CASSLGGGGYTF.

The J gene is TRBJ2-7, the V gene TRBV3-1 (or the pseudogene TRBV3-2), with 9 nucleotides matching TRBD2. J lost 4 bases, V lost 1 base, and 5 bases had no gene match. The CDR3 runs 15 residues. CDR1 and CDR2 from the germline V gene are LGHDT and YNNKEL (reference sequence). This CDR3 is CASSQGPGLAYEQYF. The CDR3 nucleotides are TGTGCCAGCAGCCAAGGACCGGGACTAGCATACGAGCAGTACTTC.

The chain joins TRBV5-1 to TRBJ2-3; possibly TRBD2 for D (6 bases). This CDR3 contains 14 residues. V was shortened by 4 bases and J by 5 bases, with 14 bases between the two germline ends. CDR1 SGHRS and CDR2 YFSETQ come from the germline V gene. CDR3 nucleotides: TGCGCCAGCAGCGGCGGGATGGGGTTAGATACGCAGTATTTT. It encodes CASSGGMGLDTQYF.